The clone carrying this T cell receptor (beta chain) came up many times. What it recognizes is unknown. This sample is part of a study of cytomegalovirus exposure and HLA in healthy donors. Study as a whole: A prior study identified approximately 120 million unique TCR beta sequences from roughly 180 million T cells. The study's findings and limits: After further analysis at a later stage, roughly 16,000 TCR beta sequences were associated with HLA alleles at 0.05 false discovery rate. Analysis was carried out at a later point, and it linked a missense DCLRE1C variant to TCR beta V- and J-gene trimming.

A multiplex PCR was run with 60 Vbeta primers and 13 Jbeta primers. The table came from immunoSEQ multiplex PCR; TCRdb's copy has only in-frame clones and leaves some out. Of some 80,000 clones listed, about 9.4% are singletons. CDR3 length: 14 residues. The germline V gene encodes CDR1 SGHRS and CDR2 YFSETQ. V was shortened by 4 bases and J by 4 bases, with 14 bases between the two germline ends. These donors, healthy bone marrow donors, were studied. This TCR was recovered from a man aged 55-75 years in good health and CMV-seropositive. Sequencing input: PBMCs. V is TRBV5-1 and J is TRBJ1-1; the D gene is possibly TRBD1 (5 bases). The CDR3 region is CASSQEGHRTEAFF. The CDR3 nucleotides read TGCGCCAGCAGCCAGGAGGGGCACCGCACTGAAGCTTTCTTT. Based on the CDR3 plus reference TRBV5-1 and TRBJ1-1, the full variable domain is KAGVTQTPRYLIKTRGQQVTLSCSPISGHRSVSWYQQTPGQGLQFLFEYFSETQRNKGNFPGRFSGRQFSNSRSEMNVSTLELGDSALYLCASSQEGHRTEAFFGQGTRLTVV.